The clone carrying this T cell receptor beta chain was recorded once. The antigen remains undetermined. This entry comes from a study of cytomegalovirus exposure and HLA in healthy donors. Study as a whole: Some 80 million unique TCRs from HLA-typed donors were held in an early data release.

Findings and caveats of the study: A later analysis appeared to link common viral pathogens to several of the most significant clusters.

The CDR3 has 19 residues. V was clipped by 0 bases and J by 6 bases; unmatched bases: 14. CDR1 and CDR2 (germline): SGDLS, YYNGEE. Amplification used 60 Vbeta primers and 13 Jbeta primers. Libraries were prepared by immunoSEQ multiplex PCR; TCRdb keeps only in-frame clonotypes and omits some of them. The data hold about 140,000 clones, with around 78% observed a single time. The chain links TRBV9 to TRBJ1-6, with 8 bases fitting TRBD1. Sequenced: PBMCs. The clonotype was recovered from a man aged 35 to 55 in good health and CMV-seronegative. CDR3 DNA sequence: TGTGCCAGCAGCGTAGCGGGGACAGGTCTCGGCCCGTCTAATTCACCCCTCCACTTT. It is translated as CASSVAGTGLGPSNSPLHF.